A selection of T cell receptor beta chains follows, all from one sample in a study of blood T cell repertoires in COVID-19. The method was immunoSEQ multiplex PCR; TCRdb's version includes in-frame clones alone and lacks a portion of them. The sample consists of some 490,000 clones, more than 85% of them appearing once. The source material was PBMCs or T cells enriched from blood (not recorded which). Receptors were obtained from a woman aged 55-70 years who had recovered from COVID-19. Both conserved end residues are part of each CDR3. A D gene is named only where the DNA matches it firmly. Rows may omit the clone size; those that give it use once, few, many or a size class.

J: TRBJ2-6; size: -; V: TRBV5-5; D: -; CDR3: CASSPTVSGANVLTF; DNA: TGTGCCAGCAGCCCGACAGTCTCTGGGGCCAACGTCCTGACTTTC
J: TRBJ2-3; size: -; V: TRBV2; D: TRBD2; CDR3: CASGGRGSTDTQYF; DNA: TGTGCCAGCGGAGGGCGGGGGAGCACAGATACGCAGTATTTT
J: TRBJ2-5; size: -; V: TRBV19; D: -; CDR3: CASRRIGGRQETQYF; DNA: TGTGCCAGTCGTCGGATTGGAGGTAGACAAGAGACCCAGTACTTC
J: TRBJ1-6; size: -; V: TRBV10-1; D: -; CDR3: CASSDRPGDLHF; DNA: TGCGCCAGCAGTGACAGGCCGGGGGACCTCCACTTT
J: TRBJ2-7; size: -; V: TRBV15; D: TRBD2; CDR3: CATSREMAGGRSYEQYF; DNA: TGTGCCACCAGCAGGGAGATGGCGGGGGGGCGCTCCTACGAGCAGTACTTC
J: TRBJ2-3; size: few; V: TRBV10-1; D: -; CDR3: CASSEFPAGTPSTDTQYF; DNA: TGCGCCAGCAGTGAGTTCCCCGCGGGGACGCCTAGCACAGATACGCAGTATTTT
J: TRBJ2-2; size: once; V: TRBV29-1; D: TRBD2; CDR3: CSVEGSGGWNTGELFF; DNA: TGCAGCGTTGAAGGTAGCGGGGGATGGAACACCGGGGAGCTGTTTTTT
J: TRBJ1-5; size: -; V: TRBV29-1; D: -; CDR3: CSVGGGESNQPQHF; DNA: TGCAGCGTTGGCGGAGGGGAAAGCAATCAGCCCCAGCATTTT
J: TRBJ1-4; size: -; V: TRBV7-6; D: TRBD1; CDR3: CASSSRQGAANEKLFF; DNA: TGTGCCAGCAGCTCAAGACAGGGGGCAGCTAATGAAAAACTGTTTTTT
J: TRBJ1-1; size: -; V: TRBV3-1/TRBV3-2; D: -; CDR3: CASSQGTANTEAFF; DNA: TGTGCCAGCAGCCAAGGGACAGCGAACACTGAAGCTTTCTTT
J: TRBJ1-2; size: once; V: TRBV6-5; D: -; CDR3: CASSYSPELYGYTF; DNA: TGTGCCAGCAGTTACTCTCCGGAGTTATATGGCTACACCTTC
J: TRBJ1-2; size: -; V: TRBV5-6; D: TRBD1; CDR3: CASFGQGKGGYTF; DNA: TGTGCCAGCTTCGGACAGGGCAAGGGTGGCTACACCTTC
J: TRBJ1-5; size: -; V: TRBV19; D: -; CDR3: CASSARSRGGNQPQHF; DNA: TGTGCCAGTAGTGCGCGCTCCAGAGGAGGGAATCAGCCCCAGCATTTT
J: TRBJ2-5; size: -; V: TRBV7-9; D: TRBD2; CDR3: CASSFGTSGKETQYF; DNA: TGTGCCAGCAGCTTTGGGACTAGCGGGAAAGAGACCCAGTACTTC
J: TRBJ1-6; size: -; V: TRBV6-5; D: TRBD1; CDR3: CASSPQDRASPLHF; DNA: TGTGCCAGCAGCCCCCAGGACAGGGCTTCACCCCTCCACTTT
J: TRBJ1-6; size: -; V: TRBV5-6; D: -; CDR3: CASSVLIGGSGNSPLHF; DNA: TGTGCCAGCAGCGTACTAATAGGGGGATCGGGTAATTCACCCCTCCACTTT
J: TRBJ1-1; size: -; V: TRBV30; D: -; CDR3: CAWSWGMNTEAFF; DNA: TGTGCCTGGAGTTGGGGCATGAACACTGAAGCTTTCTTT
J: TRBJ2-3; size: -; V: TRBV6-2/TRBV6-3; D: -; CDR3: CASSSTLASDTQYF; DNA: TGTGCCAGCAGTTCAACACTAGCATCCGATACGCAGTATTTT
J: TRBJ1-2; size: -; V: TRBV24-1; D: -; CDR3: CAAGGFGYGYTF; DNA: TGTGCCGCTGGAGGGTTTGGGTATGGCTACACCTTC
J: TRBJ2-5; size: -; V: TRBV29-1; D: TRBD1; CDR3: CSVTTGGFGETQYF; DNA: TGCAGCGTTACAACAGGGGGCTTCGGGGAGACCCAGTACTTC